These 7 T cell receptor beta chains share one sample of origin, sequenced in a study of beta chain features in type 1 diabetes. Expressed TCRB transcripts got sequenced, as all isolated RNA was reverse transcribed. Clones were read by immunoSEQ multiplex PCR, and TCRdb kept only the in-frame ones, dropping some. Of around 340,000 clones in the sample, around 7.6% were seen once. Sequences were obtained from central memory CD4+ T cells from blood. The source of these receptors is a woman aged 18-29 years in good health.

This clone was picked up a small number of times. The V call is TRBV5-8, the J call TRBJ2-1; D not resolved. The CDR3 contains 13 residues. Germline V gene sequence: CDR1 SGHTS, CDR2 YDEGEE. Trimming cost V 0 bases and J 4 bases, with 5 bases left between them. CDR3 sequence: CASSLDTYNEQFF. The CDR3 region has the DNA TGTGCCAGCAGCTTGGACACATACAATGAGCAGTTCTTC.

The chain couples TRBV19 to TRBJ2-2; D perhaps matches TRBD2 (6 bases). Per the germline V gene, CDR1 is LNHDA and CDR2 is SQIVND (reference sequence). V lost 4 bases and J 8 bases, leaving 8 bases between the germline ends. The CDR3 is 12 amino acids. The CDR3 region has the DNA TGTGCCAGTAGTACGGGACTTGGGGAGCTGTTTTTT. It translates to CASSTGLGELFF.

This rearrangement joins TRBV19 to TRBJ2-7, with TRBD1 matching over 9 bases. The ends lost 4 bases at V and 5 bases at J; junction bases unmatched: 12. CDR3 length: 16 residues. The germline CDR1 and CDR2 sequences are LNHDA and SQIVND (reference sequence). DNA of the CDR3: TGTGCCAGTAGTACGCTTACCGGGACAGGGACCAACGAGCAGTACTTC. Translating it yields CASSTLTGTGTNEQYF. The variable domain in full, with the rest retrieved from reference TRBV19 and TRBJ2-7, is DGGITQSPKYLFRKEGQNVTLSCEQNLNHDAMYWYRQDPGQGLRLIYYSQIVNDFQKGDIAEGYSVSREKKESFPLTVTSAQKNPTAFYLCASSTLTGTGTNEQYFGPGTRLTVT.

The V and J genes are TRBV7-3 and TRBJ2-1, with 7 bases that match TRBD1. The CDR3 has 13 amino acids. The V and J ends lost 2 bases and 9 bases, in that order; junction bases with no gene match: 4. CDR1 SGHTA and CDR2 FQGTGA come from the germline V gene. The CDR3 DNA is TGTGCCAGCAGCTTACACCCAGGGGGTGAGCAGTTCTTC. It yields the protein CASSLHPGGEQFF.

This clone has only a few counts. CDR3 sequence reads: CASSLLTQGYGYTF. CDR3 DNA: TGTGCCAGCAGTTTATTAACCCAGGGCTACGGCTACACCTTC. J is TRBJ1-2 and V is TRBV28, with D tentatively TRBD1 (5 bases). This CDR3 has 14 residues. The germline gives CDR1 MDHEN, CDR2 SYDVKM. V was clipped by 1 base and J by 8 bases, with 14 bases between them.

Many counts were recorded for this clone. Additional DNA sequences in this sample encode the identical CDR3. V and J are TRBV28 and TRBJ2-7; possibly TRBD1 or TRBD2 for D (5 bases each). Trimming took 5 bases from V and 3 from J, leaving 14 bases between them. This CDR3 comprises 14 residues. CDR1 and CDR2 from the germline V gene are MDHEN and SYDVKM. CDR3 nucleotides: TGTGCCAGCAGTCCCGGGACCTTTAGCTACGAGCAGTACTTC. Its translation: CASSPGTFSYEQYF. The full variable domain, completed using reference TRBV28 and TRBJ2-7, is DVKVTQSSRYLVKRTGEKVFLECVQDMDHENMFWYRQDPGLGLRLIYFSYDVKMKEKGDIPEGYSVSREKKERFSLILESASTNQTSMYLCASSPGTFSYEQYFGPGTRLTVT.

This clone has ten or more counts. The chain couples TRBV5-1 to TRBJ1-2; TRBD1 is a possible D gene (6 bases). CDR1 is SGHRS and CDR2 is YFSETQ in the germline V gene. The V and J ends lost 4 bases and 2 bases respectively, with 9 bases between them. The CDR3 consists of 13 residues. CDR3 nucleotide sequence: TGCGCCAGCAGCAGTCAGGGGAACTATGGCTACACCTTC. Translating gives CASSSQGNYGYTF.